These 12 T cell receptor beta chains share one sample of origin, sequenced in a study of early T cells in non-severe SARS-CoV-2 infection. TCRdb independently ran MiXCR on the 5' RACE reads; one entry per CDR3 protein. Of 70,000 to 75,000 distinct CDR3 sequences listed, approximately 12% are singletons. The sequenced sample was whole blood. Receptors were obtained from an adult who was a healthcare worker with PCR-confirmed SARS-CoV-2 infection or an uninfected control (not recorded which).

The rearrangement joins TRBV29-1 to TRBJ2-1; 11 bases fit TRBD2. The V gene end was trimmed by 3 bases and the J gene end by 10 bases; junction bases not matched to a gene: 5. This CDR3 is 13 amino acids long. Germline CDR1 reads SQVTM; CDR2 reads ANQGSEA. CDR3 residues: CSVDPIAGGEQFF. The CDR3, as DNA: TGCAGCGTTGATCCAATAGCGGGAGGGGAGCAGTTCTTC.

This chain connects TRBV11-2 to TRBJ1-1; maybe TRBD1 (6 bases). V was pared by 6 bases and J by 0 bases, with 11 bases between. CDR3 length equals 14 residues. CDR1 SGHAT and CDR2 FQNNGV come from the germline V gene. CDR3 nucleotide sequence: TGTGCCAGCAGTCGACAGGCTGTGAACACTGAAGCTTTCTTT. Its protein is CASSRQAVNTEAFF.

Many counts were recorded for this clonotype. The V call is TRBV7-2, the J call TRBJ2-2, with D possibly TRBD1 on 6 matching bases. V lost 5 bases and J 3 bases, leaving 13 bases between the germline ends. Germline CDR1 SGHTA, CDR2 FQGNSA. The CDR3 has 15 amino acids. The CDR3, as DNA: TGTGCCAGCAGCCAGCGCAGGGGTTACACCGGGGAGCTGTTTTTT. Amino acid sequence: CASSQRRGYTGELFF.

The chain's CDR3 is CSAPGTGLLGLAKNIQYF. For the CDR3, the DNA is TGCAGTGCCCCAGGGACAGGGCTATTGGGTCTAGCCAAAAACATTCAGTACTTC. The rearrangement uses TRBV20-1 and TRBJ2-4; 9 bases are shared with TRBD1. Unmatched junction bases numbered 15, after V lost 6 bases and J lost 0 bases. The CDR3 contains 18 residues. The germline V gene encodes CDR1 DFQATT and CDR2 SNEGSKA (reference sequence).

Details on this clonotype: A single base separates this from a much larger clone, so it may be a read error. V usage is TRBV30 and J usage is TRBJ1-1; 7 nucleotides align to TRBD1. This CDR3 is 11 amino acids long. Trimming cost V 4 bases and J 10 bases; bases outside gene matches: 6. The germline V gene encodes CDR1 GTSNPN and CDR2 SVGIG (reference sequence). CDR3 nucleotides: TGTGCCTGGACCCAGGGGGGTGTAGCTTTCTTT. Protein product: CAWTQGGVAFF.

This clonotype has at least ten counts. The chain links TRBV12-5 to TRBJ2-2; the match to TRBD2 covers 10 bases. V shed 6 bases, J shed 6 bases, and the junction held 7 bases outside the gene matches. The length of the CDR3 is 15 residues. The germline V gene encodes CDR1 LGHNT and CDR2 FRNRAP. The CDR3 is CASGTGTSVPGELFF. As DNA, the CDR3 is TGTGCTAGTGGCACCGGGACTAGCGTACCCGGGGAGCTGTTTTTT.

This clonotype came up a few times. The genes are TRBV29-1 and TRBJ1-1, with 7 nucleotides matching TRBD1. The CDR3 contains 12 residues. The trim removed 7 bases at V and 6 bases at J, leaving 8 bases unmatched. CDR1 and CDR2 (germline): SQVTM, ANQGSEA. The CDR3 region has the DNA TGCAGCGCAACAGACAGGGCCTCTGAAGCTTTCTTT. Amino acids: CSATDRASEAFF.

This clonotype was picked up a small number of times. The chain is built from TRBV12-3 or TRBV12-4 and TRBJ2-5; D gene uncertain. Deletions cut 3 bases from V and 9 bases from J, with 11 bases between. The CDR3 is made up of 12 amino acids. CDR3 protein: CASSFALLAQYF. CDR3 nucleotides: TGTGCCAGCAGTTTCGCGCTCCTCGCCCAGTACTTC.

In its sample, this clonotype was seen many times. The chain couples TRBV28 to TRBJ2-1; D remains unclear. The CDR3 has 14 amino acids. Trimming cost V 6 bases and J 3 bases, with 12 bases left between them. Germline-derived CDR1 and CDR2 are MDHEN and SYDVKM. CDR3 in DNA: TGTGCCAGCAGCCCAGGCTACTTCTACAATGAGCAGTTCTTC. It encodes CASSPGYFYNEQFF.

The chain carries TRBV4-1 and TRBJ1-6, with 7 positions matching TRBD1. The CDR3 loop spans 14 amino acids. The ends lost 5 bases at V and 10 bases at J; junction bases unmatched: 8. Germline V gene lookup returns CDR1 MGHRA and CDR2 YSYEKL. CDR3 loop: CASSNRDRGSPLHF. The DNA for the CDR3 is TGCGCCAGCAGCAACCGGGACAGAGGGTCACCCCTCCACTTT.

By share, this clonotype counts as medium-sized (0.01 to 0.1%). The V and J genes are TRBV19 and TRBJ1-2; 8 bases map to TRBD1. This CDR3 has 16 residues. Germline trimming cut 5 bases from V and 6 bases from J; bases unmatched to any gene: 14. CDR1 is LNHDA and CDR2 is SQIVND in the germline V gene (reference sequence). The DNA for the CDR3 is TGTGCCAGTAGTCTAGGACAGGGACTTCTTTTGGATGGCTACACCTTC. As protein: CASSLGQGLLLDGYTF.

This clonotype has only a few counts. This chain's CDR3 is CSARGVQTNGYTF. The CDR3 DNA reads TGCAGTGCTAGAGGGGTCCAGACCAATGGCTACACCTTC. The chain is built from TRBV20-1 and TRBJ1-2; D ambiguous. The CDR3 runs 13 residues. V was shortened by 1 base and J by 6 bases, with 12 bases between the two germline ends. Germline CDR1 is DFQATT and CDR2 is SNEGSKA (reference sequence).